The T cell receptor beta chain under discussion was sequenced for a study of blood T cells in healthy people across ages. CDR3 length equals 14 residues. Trimming pared 0 bases from V and 4 bases from J, leaving 10 bases between. Germline V lookup: CDR1 DFQATT, CDR2 SNEGSKA (reference sequence). Study-wide results and caveats: Long-lived donors had more naive CD4+ cells and higher diversity than aged donors.

Sample-barcoded 5' priming and a J-beta primer mix drove a second PCR of about 6 to 12 cycles. TCRdb re-called the 5' RACE reads with MiXCR, one entry per CDR3 protein. The sample consists of 800,000 or so distinct CDR3 sequences, 20% to 25% of them appearing once. In the case of this clonotype: Its target is not known.

The sample was also linked to a second study, of T cells of mothers and their children. That publication notes: Nine systemically healthy Caucasian donors: three mothers, six children. All extracted RNA went into cDNA synthesis, approximately 1.4 ug per 15 ul. It was found that thymic selection shapes TCR recombination output similarly in related and unrelated pairs.

The TCR comes from a boy between 10 and 17 years old in good health. Input material: blood. This chain uses TRBV20-1 with TRBJ2-4, with D possibly being TRBD1 (5 bases). CDR3 protein: CSARDVGQKNIQYF. For the CDR3, the DNA is TGCAGTGCTAGAGATGTAGGACAAAAAAACATTCAGTACTTC.